Listed below are T cell receptor beta chains from one sample, sequenced in a study of response to subunit inactivated influenza vaccine. Using its own MiXCR run on the RT-PCR reads, TCRdb lists one record per CDR3 protein. The sample lists 500,000 to 600,000 distinct CDR3 sequences, approximately 12% seen once, with 9.5% to 13% in the top ten. Source: PBMCs from blood, taken on the day of vaccination. The receptors were gathered from a man aged 50-60 years who received an inactivated influenza vaccine. CDR3s include the opening cysteine and the closing phenylalanine or tryptophan. The order of the fields is CDR3 DNA, CDR3 protein, J gene, clone size, D gene, V gene. D genes are given only for firm matches. For some rows the clone size is stated as once, few or many, or as a class when expanded; others skip it.

CDR3 DNA: TGTGCCAGCAGTCACGAGGGACTAGCGGGAGTTTACGAGCAGTACTTC
CDR3 protein: CASSHEGLAGVYEQYF
J gene: TRBJ2-7
clone size: NA
D gene: TRBD2
V gene: TRBV6-2/TRBV6-3

CDR3 DNA: TGTGCCAGCAGCTTAGAACAGGGTGGCGGCTACACCTTC
CDR3 protein: CASSLEQGGGYTF
J gene: TRBJ1-2
clone size: many
D gene: NA
V gene: TRBV7-3

CDR3 DNA: TGTGCCAGCATCGAAAGGGTTGGGTTGAATGAGCAGTTCTTC
CDR3 protein: CASIERVGLNEQFF
J gene: TRBJ2-1
clone size: NA
D gene: NA
V gene: TRBV11-2

CDR3 DNA: TGCAGCGTTGTTACGACCAAGGGCAGGGGTTCCTATGGCTACACCTTC
CDR3 protein: CSVVTTKGRGSYGYTF
J gene: TRBJ1-2
clone size: NA
D gene: NA
V gene: TRBV29-1

CDR3 DNA: TGTGCCAGCAGTGTGGCGCGCATCTCTGGGGCCAACGTCCTGACTTTC
CDR3 protein: CASSVARISGANVLTF
J gene: TRBJ2-6
clone size: NA
D gene: NA
V gene: TRBV2

CDR3 DNA: TGCGCCAGCAGCTCGGGACCGGATGAAAAACTGTTTTTT
CDR3 protein: CASSSGPDEKLFF
J gene: TRBJ1-4
clone size: NA
D gene: NA
V gene: TRBV5-1

CDR3 DNA: TGTGCCAGCAGTTTTCGATTGCCCCCAGATGGAAAGACCCAGTACTTC
CDR3 protein: CASSFRLPPDGKTQYF
J gene: TRBJ2-5
clone size: few
D gene: NA
V gene: TRBV28

CDR3 DNA: TGTGCCAGCAGCTTAGATCTTCAGGGGAGCTCCTACGAGCAGTACTTC
CDR3 protein: CASSLDLQGSSYEQYF
J gene: TRBJ2-7
clone size: few
D gene: NA
V gene: TRBV11-2

CDR3 DNA: TGTGCCAGCAGTTTAATAGGGGTGGCCTACTACGAGCAGTACTTC
CDR3 protein: CASSLIGVAYYEQYF
J gene: TRBJ2-7
clone size: few
D gene: NA
V gene: TRBV28

CDR3 DNA: TGTGCCAGCAGCAAAACTAGCGGGAGGTTGGATGAGCAGTTCTTC
CDR3 protein: CASSKTSGRLDEQFF
J gene: TRBJ2-1
clone size: few
D gene: TRBD2
V gene: TRBV5-6

CDR3 DNA: TGTGCCAGCAGGGCCACTTCGGGGGAGCTGTTTTTT
CDR3 protein: CASRATSGELFF
J gene: TRBJ2-2
clone size: few
D gene: NA
V gene: TRBV6-5

CDR3 DNA: TGTGCCAGCAGGCCTATAGACAGTCGTAGCACAGATACGCAGTATTTT
CDR3 protein: CASRPIDSRSTDTQYF
J gene: TRBJ2-3
clone size: NA
D gene: NA
V gene: TRBV11-2

CDR3 DNA: TGCGCCAGCAGCCAAGGTCAGGCAGGCTATTCACCCCTCCACTTT
CDR3 protein: CASSQGQAGYSPLHF
J gene: TRBJ1-6
clone size: few
D gene: NA
V gene: TRBV4-1

CDR3 DNA: TGCAGTGCTAGAGGGTGGGGACCCTATAATTCACCCCTCCACTTT
CDR3 protein: CSARGWGPYNSPLHF
J gene: TRBJ1-6
clone size: many
D gene: NA
V gene: TRBV20-1

CDR3 DNA: TGCGCCAGCAGCTTGATGTTTGGACAGCCCTCCTACGAGCAGTACTTC
CDR3 protein: CASSLMFGQPSYEQYF
J gene: TRBJ2-7
clone size: NA
D gene: NA
V gene: TRBV5-1

CDR3 DNA: TGTGCCAGCAGTCGGATGAACACCGGGGAGCTGTTTTTT
CDR3 protein: CASSRMNTGELFF
J gene: TRBJ2-2
clone size: NA
D gene: NA
V gene: TRBV6-2/TRBV6-3

CDR3 DNA: TGTGCCAGCAGTTACTCCGGGGGGCGCGTGGATACGCAGTATTTT
CDR3 protein: CASSYSGGRVDTQYF
J gene: TRBJ2-3
clone size: NA
D gene: NA
V gene: TRBV6-5

CDR3 DNA: TGTGCCAGCAGTGACGGAGTTAGGAGGACTGCCTGGTTCAATGAGCAGTTCTTC
CDR3 protein: CASSDGVRRTAWFNEQFF
J gene: TRBJ2-1
clone size: NA
D gene: NA
V gene: TRBV6-1

CDR3 DNA: TGCAGCGTTGTTGGGCCGGGAGGGCCAGTCACCGGGGAGCTGTTTTTT
CDR3 protein: CSVVGPGGPVTGELFF
J gene: TRBJ2-2
clone size: many
D gene: TRBD2
V gene: TRBV29-1

CDR3 DNA: TGTGCCAGCAGTTTAGGGAACGCTCCCTACGAGCAGTACTTC
CDR3 protein: CASSLGNAPYEQYF
J gene: TRBJ2-7
clone size: many
D gene: NA
V gene: TRBV28

CDR3 DNA: TGTGCCAGCAGCCCCGACGGGGGTGATCAAGAGACCCAGTACTTC
CDR3 protein: CASSPDGGDQETQYF
J gene: TRBJ2-5
clone size: NA
D gene: NA
V gene: TRBV9

CDR3 DNA: TGTGCCAGCAGTTACGTGGCGGGGCCCAACGAGCAGTACTTC
CDR3 protein: CASSYVAGPNEQYF
J gene: TRBJ2-7
clone size: NA
D gene: NA
V gene: TRBV6-5

CDR3 DNA: TGTGCCAGCACCAGTTTAGGGACACTTATGAACACTGAAGCTTTCTTT
CDR3 protein: CASTSLGTLMNTEAFF
J gene: TRBJ1-1
clone size: many
D gene: NA
V gene: TRBV12-3/TRBV12-4